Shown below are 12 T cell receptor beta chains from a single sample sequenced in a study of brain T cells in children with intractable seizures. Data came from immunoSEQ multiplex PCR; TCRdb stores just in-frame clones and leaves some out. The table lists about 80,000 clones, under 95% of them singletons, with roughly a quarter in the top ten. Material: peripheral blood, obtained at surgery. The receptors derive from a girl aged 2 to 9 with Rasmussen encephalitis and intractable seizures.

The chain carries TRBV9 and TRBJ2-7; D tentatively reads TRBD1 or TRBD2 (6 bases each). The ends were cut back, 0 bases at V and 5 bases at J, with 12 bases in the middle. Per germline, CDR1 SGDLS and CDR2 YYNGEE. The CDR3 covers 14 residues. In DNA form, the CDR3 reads TGTGCCAGCAGCGTAGATGGAGGGGGACACGAGCAGTACTTC. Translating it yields CASSVDGGGHEQYF.

CDR3 amino acids: CASSPTDTQYF. CDR3 sequence (DNA): TGTGCCAGCAGCCCCACAGATACGCAGTATTTT. The gene calls are TRBV7-9 and TRBJ2-3; the D is unclear. V dropped 5 bases and J dropped 2 bases, with 2 bases sitting between them. The length of the CDR3 is 11 residues. Germline loops: CDR1 SEHNR, CDR2 FQNEAQ (reference sequence).

As DNA, the CDR3 is TGTGCCAGCAGCCTTAGGGAGGGGGCTGGAAACACCATATATTTT. This gives the protein CASSLREGAGNTIYF. The chain links TRBV3-1 (or the pseudogene TRBV3-2) to TRBJ1-3, with TRBD1 as a possible D gene (6 bases). Trimming pared 4 bases from V and 2 bases from J, leaving 12 bases between. The CDR3 length is 15 residues. Germline CDR1 and CDR2: LGHDT and YNNKEL (reference sequence).

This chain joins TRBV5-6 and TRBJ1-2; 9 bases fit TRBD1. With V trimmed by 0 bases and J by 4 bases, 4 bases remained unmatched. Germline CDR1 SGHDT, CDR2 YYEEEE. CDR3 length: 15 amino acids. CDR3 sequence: CASSLGDRVLYGYTF. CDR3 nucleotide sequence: TGTGCCAGCAGCTTGGGGGACAGGGTCCTCTATGGCTACACCTTC.

The CDR3 spells CASSFGQGARGEQYF. Here the CDR3 DNA reads TGTGCCAGCAGTTTTGGACAGGGGGCACGCGGCGAGCAGTACTTC. The V call is TRBV7-9, the J call TRBJ2-7, with TRBD1 identical over 11 bases. This CDR3 is 15 amino acids long. Germline CDR1 is SEHNR and CDR2 is FQNEAQ (reference sequence). The J segment lost 6 bases and the V segment lost 6 bases, leaving 10 bases of the junction unmatched. The full variable domain, rest sourced from reference TRBV7-9 and TRBJ2-7, is DTGVSQNPRHKITKRGQNVTFRCDPISEHNRLYWYRQTLGQGPEFLTYFQNEAQLEKSRLLSDRFSAERPKGSFSTLEIQRTEQGDSAMYLCASSFGQGARGEQYFGPGTRLTVT.

The CDR3 nucleotides read TGCAGCGATGTCGACAGGGGTGGCGAAAAACTGTTTTTT. Its protein product is CSDVDRGGEKLFF. The V and J genes are TRBV29-1 and TRBJ1-4; 8 nucleotides line up with TRBD1. CDR1 and CDR2 from the germline V gene are SQVTM and ANQGSEA. The CDR3 is 13 amino acids. V shed 7 bases and J 8 bases; nucleotides not matched to a gene: 9.

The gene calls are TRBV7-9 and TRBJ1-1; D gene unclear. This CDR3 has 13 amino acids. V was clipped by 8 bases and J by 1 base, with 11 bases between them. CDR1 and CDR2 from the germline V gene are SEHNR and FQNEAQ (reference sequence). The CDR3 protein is CASGGLSNTEAFF. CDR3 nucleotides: TGTGCCAGCGGCGGACTTTCGAACACTGAAGCTTTCTTT. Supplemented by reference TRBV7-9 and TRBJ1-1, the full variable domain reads DTGVSQNPRHKITKRGQNVTFRCDPISEHNRLYWYRQTLGQGPEFLTYFQNEAQLEKSRLLSDRFSAERPKGSFSTLEIQRTEQGDSAMYLCASGGLSNTEAFFGQGTRLTVV.

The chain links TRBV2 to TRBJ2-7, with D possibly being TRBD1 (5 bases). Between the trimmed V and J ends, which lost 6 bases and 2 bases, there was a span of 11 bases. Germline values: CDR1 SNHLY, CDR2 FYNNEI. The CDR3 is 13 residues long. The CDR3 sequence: CASSPQGTYEQYF. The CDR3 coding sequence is TGTGCCAGCAGCCCTCAGGGTACCTACGAGCAGTACTTC.

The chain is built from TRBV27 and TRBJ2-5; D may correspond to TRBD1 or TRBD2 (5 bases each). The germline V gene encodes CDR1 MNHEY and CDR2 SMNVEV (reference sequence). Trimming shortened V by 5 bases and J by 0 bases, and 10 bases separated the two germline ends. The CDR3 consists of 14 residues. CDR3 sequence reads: CASSPQGHQETQYF. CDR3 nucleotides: TGTGCCAGCAGTCCCCAGGGACACCAAGAGACCCAGTACTTC.

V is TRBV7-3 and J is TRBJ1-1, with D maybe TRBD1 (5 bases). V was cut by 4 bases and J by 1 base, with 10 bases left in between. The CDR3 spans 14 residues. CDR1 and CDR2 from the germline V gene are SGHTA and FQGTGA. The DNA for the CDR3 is TGTGCCAGCAGCTCCGGACAAACGAACACTGAAGCTTTCTTT. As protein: CASSSGQTNTEAFF.

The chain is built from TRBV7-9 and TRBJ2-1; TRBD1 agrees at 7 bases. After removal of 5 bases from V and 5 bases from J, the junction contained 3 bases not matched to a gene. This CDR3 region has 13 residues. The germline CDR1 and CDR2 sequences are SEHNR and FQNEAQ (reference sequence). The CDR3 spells CASSVQGNNEQFF. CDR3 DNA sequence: TGTGCCAGCAGCGTACAGGGGAACAATGAGCAGTTCTTC.

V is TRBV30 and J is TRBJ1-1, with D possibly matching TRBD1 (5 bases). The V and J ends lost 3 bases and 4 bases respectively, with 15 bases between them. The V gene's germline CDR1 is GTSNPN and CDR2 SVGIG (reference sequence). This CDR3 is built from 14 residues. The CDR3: CAWRIPGAATEAFF. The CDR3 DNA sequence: TGTGCCTGGAGAATCCCCGGGGCGGCCACTGAAGCTTTCTTT.